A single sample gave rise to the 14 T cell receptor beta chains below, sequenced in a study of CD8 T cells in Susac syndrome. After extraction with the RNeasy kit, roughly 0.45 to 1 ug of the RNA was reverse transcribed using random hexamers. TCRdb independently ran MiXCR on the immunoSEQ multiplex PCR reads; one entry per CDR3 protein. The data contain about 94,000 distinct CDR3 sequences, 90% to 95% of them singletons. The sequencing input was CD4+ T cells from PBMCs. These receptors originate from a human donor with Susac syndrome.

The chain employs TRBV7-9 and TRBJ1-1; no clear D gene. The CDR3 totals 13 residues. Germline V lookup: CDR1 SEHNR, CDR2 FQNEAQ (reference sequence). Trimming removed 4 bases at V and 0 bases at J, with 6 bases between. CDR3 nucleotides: TGTGCCAGCAGCTCGAAGGTGAACACTGAAGCTTTCTTT. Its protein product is CASSSKVNTEAFF.

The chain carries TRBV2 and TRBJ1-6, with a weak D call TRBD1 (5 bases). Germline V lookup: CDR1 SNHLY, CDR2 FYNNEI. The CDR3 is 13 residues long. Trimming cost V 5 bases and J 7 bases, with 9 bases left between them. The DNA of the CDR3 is TGTGCCAGCAGTCTCAGGGTCAATTCACCCCTCCACTTT. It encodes CASSLRVNSPLHF. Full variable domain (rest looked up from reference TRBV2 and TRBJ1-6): EPEVTQTPSHQVTQMGQEVILRCVPISNHLYFYWYRQILGQKVEFLVSFYNNEISEKSEIFDDQFSVERPDGSNFTLKIRSTKLEDSAMYFCASSLRVNSPLHFGNGTRLTVT.

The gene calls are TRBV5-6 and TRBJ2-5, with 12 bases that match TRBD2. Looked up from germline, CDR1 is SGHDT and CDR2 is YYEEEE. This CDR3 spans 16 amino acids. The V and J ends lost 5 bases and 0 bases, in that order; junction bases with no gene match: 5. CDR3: CASSFRTSGDQETQYF. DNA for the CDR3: TGTGCCAGCAGTTTCCGGACTAGCGGGGACCAAGAGACCCAGTACTTC.

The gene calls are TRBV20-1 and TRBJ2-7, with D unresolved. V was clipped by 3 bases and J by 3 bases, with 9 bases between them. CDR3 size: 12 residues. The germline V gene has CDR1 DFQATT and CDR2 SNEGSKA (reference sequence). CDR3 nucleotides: TGCAGTGCTAGGTACAGACGCTACGAGCAGTACTTC. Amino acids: CSARYRRYEQYF.

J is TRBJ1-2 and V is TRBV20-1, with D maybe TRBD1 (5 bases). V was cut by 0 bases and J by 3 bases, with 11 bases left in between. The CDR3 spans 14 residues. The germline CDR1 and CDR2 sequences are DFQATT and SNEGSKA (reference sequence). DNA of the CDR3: TGCAGTGCTAGAGATGGGGCCGGGGACTATGGCTACACCTTC. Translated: CSARDGAGDYGYTF.

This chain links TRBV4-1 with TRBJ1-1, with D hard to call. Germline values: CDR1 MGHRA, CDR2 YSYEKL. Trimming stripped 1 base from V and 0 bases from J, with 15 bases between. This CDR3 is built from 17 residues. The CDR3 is CASSQGGSQTLNTEAFF. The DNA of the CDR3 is TGCGCCAGCAGCCAAGGCGGTTCCCAAACTCTGAACACTGAAGCTTTCTTT.

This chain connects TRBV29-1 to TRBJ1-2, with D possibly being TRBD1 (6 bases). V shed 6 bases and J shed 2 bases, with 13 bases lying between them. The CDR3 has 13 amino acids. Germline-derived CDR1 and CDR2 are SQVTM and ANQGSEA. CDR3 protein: CSVIPQGNYGYTF. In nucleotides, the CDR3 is TGCAGCGTGATCCCCCAGGGGAACTATGGCTACACCTTC.

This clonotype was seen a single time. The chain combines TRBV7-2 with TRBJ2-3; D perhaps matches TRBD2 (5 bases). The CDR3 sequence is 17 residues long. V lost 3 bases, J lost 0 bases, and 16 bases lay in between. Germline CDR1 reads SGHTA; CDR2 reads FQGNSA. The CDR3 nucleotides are TGTGCCAGCAGCTTGCCCCTGGCGGGTCGTAGCACAGATACGCAGTATTTT. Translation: CASSLPLAGRSTDTQYF.

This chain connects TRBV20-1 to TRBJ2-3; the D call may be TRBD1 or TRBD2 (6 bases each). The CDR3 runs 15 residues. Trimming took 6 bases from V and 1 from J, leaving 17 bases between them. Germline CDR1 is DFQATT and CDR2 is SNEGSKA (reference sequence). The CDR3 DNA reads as TGCAGTGCGAGGGGGTCGGCGGGGCGCACAGATACGCAGTATTTT. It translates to CSARGSAGRTDTQYF.

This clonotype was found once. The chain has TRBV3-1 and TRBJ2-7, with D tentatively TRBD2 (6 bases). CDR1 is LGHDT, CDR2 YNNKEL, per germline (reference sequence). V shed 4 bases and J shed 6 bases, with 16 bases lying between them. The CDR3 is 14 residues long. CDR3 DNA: TGTGCCAGCAGCCCTGTTGGAGGGGAGGCCGAGCAGTACTTC. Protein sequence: CASSPVGGEAEQYF.

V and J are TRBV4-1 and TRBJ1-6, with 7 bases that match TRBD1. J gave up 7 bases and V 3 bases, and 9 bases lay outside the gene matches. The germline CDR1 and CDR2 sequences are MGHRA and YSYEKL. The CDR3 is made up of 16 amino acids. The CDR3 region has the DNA TGCGCCAGCAGCCAGGGTCGGACAGGTGGAAATTCACCCCTCCACTTT. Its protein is CASSQGRTGGNSPLHF.

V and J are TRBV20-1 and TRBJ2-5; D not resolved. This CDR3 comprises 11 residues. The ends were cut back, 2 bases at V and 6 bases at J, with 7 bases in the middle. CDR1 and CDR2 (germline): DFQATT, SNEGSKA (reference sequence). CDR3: CSARTEKTQYF. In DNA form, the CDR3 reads TGCAGTGCTAGAACTGAGAAGACCCAGTACTTC.

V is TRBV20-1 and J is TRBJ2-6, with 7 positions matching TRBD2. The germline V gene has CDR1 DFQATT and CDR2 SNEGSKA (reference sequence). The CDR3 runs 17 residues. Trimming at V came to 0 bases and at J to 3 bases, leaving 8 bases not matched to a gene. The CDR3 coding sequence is TGCAGTGCTAGAGACCCAGGTGGGAGGGGTGGGGCCAACGTCCTGACTTTC. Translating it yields CSARDPGGRGGANVLTF.

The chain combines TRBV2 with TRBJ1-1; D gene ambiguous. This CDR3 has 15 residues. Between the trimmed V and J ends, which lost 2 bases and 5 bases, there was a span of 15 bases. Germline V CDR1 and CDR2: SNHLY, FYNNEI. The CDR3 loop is CASSEIGGVGTEAFF. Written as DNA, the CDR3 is TGTGCCAGCAGTGAAATTGGAGGAGTGGGGACTGAAGCTTTCTTT.